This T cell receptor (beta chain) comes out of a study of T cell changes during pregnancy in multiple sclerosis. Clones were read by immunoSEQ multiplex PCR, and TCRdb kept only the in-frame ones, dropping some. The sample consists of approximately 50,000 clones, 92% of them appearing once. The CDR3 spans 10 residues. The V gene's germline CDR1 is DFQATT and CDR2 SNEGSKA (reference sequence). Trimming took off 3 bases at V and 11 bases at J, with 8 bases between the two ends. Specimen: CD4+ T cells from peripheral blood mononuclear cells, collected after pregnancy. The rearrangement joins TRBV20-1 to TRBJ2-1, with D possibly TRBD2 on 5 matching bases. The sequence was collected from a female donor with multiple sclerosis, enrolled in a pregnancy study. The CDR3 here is CSARAGKQFF. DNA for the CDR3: TGCAGTGCTAGGGCGGGTAAGCAGTTCTTC.